Listed below are T cell receptor beta chains from one sample, sequenced in a study of shared clonotypes between healthy human individuals. Only in-frame clones appear in the TCRdb table, and some are missing; sequencing was by immunoSEQ multiplex PCR. The sample records 1.6 million or so clones, more than 95% being singletons. Source material: naive CD4+ T cells sorted from blood. These receptors all come from a man under 40 in good health. The CDR3 runs from the conserved cysteine through the conserved F or W. The order of the fields is D gene, J gene, clone size, V gene, CDR3 DNA, CDR3 protein. A D gene is named only where the DNA matches it firmly. Size values are once, few and many counts, or a class for expanded clones, and some rows have none.

>.|TRBJ1-3|.|TRBV5-5
TGTGCCAGCAGCTTGGTCGGGGTTCCTGGAAACACCATATATTTT
CASSLVGVPGNTIYF
>.|TRBJ2-1|.|TRBV5-1
TGCGCCAGCAGCTTGGGCCCTAGCAATGAGCAGTTCTTC
CASSLGPSNEQFF
>TRBD1|TRBJ2-6|.|TRBV5-4
TGTGCCAGCAGCCCCGGGACAGTAAGCTCTGGGGCCAACGTCCTGACTTTC
CASSPGTVSSGANVLTF
>.|TRBJ2-3|.|TRBV10-3
TGTGCCATCAGTGGGCGGGATAGCACAGATACGCAGTATTTT
CAISGRDSTDTQYF
>.|TRBJ2-3|once|TRBV20-1
TGCAGTGCTAGAGACCCAGATACGCAGTATTTT
CSARDPDTQYF
>TRBD2|TRBJ2-3|.|TRBV6-4
TGTGCCAGCAGTCCTGATAGCGGGAGGGGAGATACGCAGTATTTT
CASSPDSGRGDTQYF
>.|TRBJ1-5|once|TRBV19
TGTGCCACCAACCCCGGTGGGGGGGCCGATCAGCCCCAGCATTTT
CATNPGGGADQPQHF
>TRBD2|TRBJ2-3|.|TRBV5-4
TGTGCCAGCAGCTCCGGGACCGGGGGGACGCAGTATTTT
CASSSGTGGTQYF
>.|TRBJ2-7|.|TRBV5-4
TGTGCCAGCAGCTTGGGGGGCAGGACACTTTCCTACGAGCAGTACTTC
CASSLGGRTLSYEQYF
>.|TRBJ2-2|.|TRBV7-2
TGTGCCAGCAGCTTAAGGAGCGGGAACACCGGGGAGCTGTTTTTT
CASSLRSGNTGELFF
>.|TRBJ2-7|once|TRBV14
TGTGCCAGCAGCCGCGCGAAGTTTTTGGCCGAGCAGTACTTC
CASSRAKFLAEQYF
>TRBD1|TRBJ2-7|.|TRBV6-5
TGTGCCACTCTCGCGGACAGGGGGCATGCCTACGAGCAGTACTTC
CATLADRGHAYEQYF
>.|TRBJ2-7|.|TRBV7-7
TGTGCTAGCAGCTTTTCGTATTCGAGCGAGCAGTACTTC
CASSFSYSSEQYF
>TRBD2|TRBJ2-2|few|TRBV5-1
TGCGCCAGCAGCTTGGGAGCGGGAGTTCACGGGGAGCTGTTTTTT
CASSLGAGVHGELFF
>.|TRBJ1-2|.|TRBV19
TGTGCCAGTAGTATAATACTGGGCTATGGCTACACCTTC
CASSIILGYGYTF
>.|TRBJ2-7|.|TRBV5-1
TGCGCCAGCAGCTTGAAATTTACGGGCGAGCAGTACTTC
CASSLKFTGEQYF
>TRBD1|TRBJ2-3|.|TRBV19
TGTGCCAGTAGTATCTTCTGGACAGGCAGCACAGATACGCAGTATTTT
CASSIFWTGSTDTQYF
>.|TRBJ2-2|.|TRBV5-6
TGTGCCAGCAGCTTGGTAAACCTCGGGGGCGGGGAGCTGTTTTTT
CASSLVNLGGGELFF
>.|TRBJ2-7|.|TRBV29-1
TGCAGCGTTGAAGCGCACGGAGACCCCTACGAGCAGTACTTC
CSVEAHGDPYEQYF
>TRBD2|TRBJ2-1|once|TRBV2
TGTGCCAGCAGTGAAGTATCTAGCGGGGCGTTCTACAATGAGCAGTTCTTC
CASSEVSSGAFYNEQFF
>.|TRBJ2-5|.|TRBV9
TGTGCCAGCAGCGTAGCAGGGCGACAAGAGACCCAGTACTTC
CASSVAGRQETQYF
>.|TRBJ1-5|.|TRBV27
TGTGCCAGCAGTTTCGAATTCAGGGGAGATCAGCCCCAGCATTTT
CASSFEFRGDQPQHF
>.|TRBJ1-1|.|TRBV28
TGTGCCAGCAGTTTGCATCCAGGGCGAGCTGAAGCTTTCTTT
CASSLHPGRAEAFF
>TRBD1|TRBJ1-5|.|TRBV27
TGTGCCAGCAGGAGAGACAGGGGCAATCAGCCCCAGCATTTT
CASRRDRGNQPQHF
>.|TRBJ2-7|.|TRBV20-1
TGCAGTGCTAGAGACAGAGTCGAGCAGTACTTC
CSARDRVEQYF
>TRBD1|TRBJ2-7|.|TRBV5-1
TGCGCCAGCAGCATGGAAGGGACAGTGAGCGAGCAGTACTTC
CASSMEGTVSEQYF
>.|TRBJ2-6|.|TRBV25-1
TGTGCCAGCAGTGAGCCCGCCTCTGGGGCCAACGTCCTGACTTTC
CASSEPASGANVLTF
>TRBD1|TRBJ1-1|.|TRBV6-1
TGTGCCAGCAGTGTAACCGCCAGGGACAGGGAAGCTTTCTTT
CASSVTARDREAFF
>TRBD2|TRBJ2-7|.|TRBV5-4
TGTGCCAGCAGCTTGGGCTCGGGAGGCTCCTACGAGCAGTACTTC
CASSLGSGGSYEQYF
>TRBD2|TRBJ2-1|.|TRBV13
TGTGCCAGCAGCCCGAGGGAGGCTCTAGCGGGAGAGTACAATGAGCAGTTCTTC
CASSPREALAGEYNEQFF
>.|TRBJ1-4|once|TRBV7-2
TGTGCCAGCAGCCATCAGGTGTCGGAGAATGAAAAACTGTTTTTT
CASSHQVSENEKLFF
>.|TRBJ2-3|.|TRBV18
TGTGCCAGCTCACCGGGAGATACGCAGTATTTT
CASSPGDTQYF
>.|TRBJ2-2|.|TRBV10-3
TGTGCCATCAATGCTAGAGCCGGGGAGCTGTTTTTT
CAINARAGELFF
>.|TRBJ1-1|.|TRBV28
TGTGCCAGCAGCAGGGACATCCCTAAAGCTTTCTTT
CASSRDIPKAFF
>.|TRBJ1-1|.|TRBV2
TGTGCCAGCAGCATAGATATGAACACTGAAGCTTTCTTT
CASSIDMNTEAFF
>.|TRBJ1-5|.|TRBV28
TGTGCCAGCAGCCCACGGGGCCGCAATCAGCCCCAGCATTTT
CASSPRGRNQPQHF
>.|TRBJ2-3|.|TRBV5-5
TGTGCCAGCCACGGACTGGGCGAATCTACGCAGTATTTT
CASHGLGESTQYF
>TRBD1|TRBJ2-5|.|TRBV2
TGTGCCAGCAGTGAAATAACAGGGGGCCAAGAGACCCAGTACTTC
CASSEITGGQETQYF
>.|TRBJ2-3|.|TRBV15
TGTGCCACCAGCAGAGATCCCCAGGATACGCAGTATTTT
CATSRDPQDTQYF
>.|TRBJ1-1|.|TRBV28
TGTGCCGGGGGAAGCGCACCTTTCTTT
CAGGSAPFF
>TRBD1|TRBJ2-1|.|TRBV7-6
TGTGCCAGCAGCCGGGACAGGGGGAATGAGCAGTTCTTC
CASSRDRGNEQFF
>.|TRBJ2-1|once|TRBV7-9
TGTGCCAGCAGCTTTTCTCCAGTCTCCTACAATGAGCAGTTCTTC
CASSFSPVSYNEQFF
>TRBD2|TRBJ2-6|.|TRBV19
TGTGCCAGTAGTATTCTCCGACTAGCGGGCCTCTCTGGGGCCAACGTCCTGACTTTC
CASSILRLAGLSGANVLTF
>.|TRBJ1-2|.|TRBV19
TGTGCCAGTAGTATCCCCAGGATGGGTGGCTACACCTTC
CASSIPRMGGYTF
>.|TRBJ2-3|.|TRBV6-5
TGTGCCAGCAGTTATGTGGAGGGGAGAGATACGCAGTATTTT
CASSYVEGRDTQYF
>TRBD2|TRBJ2-5|.|TRBV25-1
TGTGCCAGCAGGAAGACTAGCGGGAGTGCAGAGACCCAGTACTTC
CASRKTSGSAETQYF
>TRBD2|TRBJ2-7|.|TRBV10-3
TGTGCCATCAGTGAGACTAGCGGGAGCAGCGAGCAGTACTTC
CAISETSGSSEQYF
>.|TRBJ2-1|.|TRBV9
TGTGCCAGCAGCGTAGAAGGGGGCTCCTACAATGAGCAGTTCTTC
CASSVEGGSYNEQFF
>TRBD2|TRBJ2-5|.|TRBV5-1
TGCGCCAGCAGCTTGTACCTAGCGGAGCAAGAGACCCAGTACTTC
CASSLYLAEQETQYF
>TRBD2|TRBJ2-7|.|TRBV2
TGTGCCAGCAGCCGTTCGGGACTAGGGAACGAGCAGTACTTC
CASSRSGLGNEQYF
>TRBD2|TRBJ2-1|.|TRBV7-9
TGTGCCAGCAGCCCCTATTTTGGACTAGCGGGAGGTTGGAATGAGCAGTTCTTC
CASSPYFGLAGGWNEQFF
>.|TRBJ2-7|once|TRBV2
TGTGCCAGCAATGGGGCCATCCCCGCCTACGAGCAGTACTTC
CASNGAIPAYEQYF
>.|TRBJ1-4|.|TRBV18
TGTGCCAGCTCACCGAGAGGGGCTAATGAAAAACTGTTTTTT
CASSPRGANEKLFF
>TRBD1|TRBJ2-4|.|TRBV6-1
TGTGCCAGCTCAGGGACAGGGGGCGTCGACGGCATTCAGTACTTC
CASSGTGGVDGIQYF
>TRBD2|TRBJ2-7|.|TRBV6-1
TGTGCCAGCAGCCGAGGACTAGCGGGAAACTTTGATCGGTACTTC
CASSRGLAGNFDRYF
>TRBD2|TRBJ2-7|.|TRBV11-2
TGTGCCAGCAGCAAGTTAGCGGGAGGGGGCCACGAGCAGTACTTC
CASSKLAGGGHEQYF
>TRBD2|TRBJ2-2|.|TRBV5-1
TGCGCCAGCAGCTTGGCCTCCAGCGGGATCCCGAACACCGGGGAGCTGTTTTTT
CASSLASSGIPNTGELFF
>.|TRBJ1-2|.|TRBV7-2
TGTGCCAGCAGCCACGACCCGGGAGACTATGGCTACACCTTC
CASSHDPGDYGYTF
>TRBD1|TRBJ2-2|.|TRBV10-1
TGCGCCAGCAACCGGGACAGGGCTGCCGGGGAGCTGTTTTTT
CASNRDRAAGELFF
>.|TRBJ2-5|.|TRBV5-8
TGTGCCAGCAGCTCCCAGACGAGACAAGAGACCCAGTACTTC
CASSSQTRQETQYF